Below are 28 T cell receptor beta chains sequenced from a single sample in a study of blood T cell repertoires in COVID-19. TCRdb's copy holds only in-frame clones and misses some; the assay was immunoSEQ multiplex PCR. The data show 75,000 to 80,000 clones, about 88% seen once. The sequenced material came from peripheral blood. The receptors derive from a human donor in a cohort sampled during active COVID-19.

In this sample, this clone turned up once. V usage is TRBV27 and J usage is TRBJ1-3; D possibly corresponds to TRBD1 (5 bases). V lost 5 bases and J 2 bases, leaving 7 bases between the germline ends. Germline V lookup: CDR1 MNHEY, CDR2 SMNVEV (reference sequence). The CDR3 is 13 amino acids. The DNA of the CDR3 is TGTGCCAGCAGTGAAGGGGCTGGAAACACCATATATTTT. It translates to CASSEGAGNTIYF.

The rearrangement joins TRBV5-6 to TRBJ2-7; 8 bases match TRBD1. The J segment lost 5 bases and the V segment lost 1 base, leaving 5 bases of the junction unmatched. Germline V lookup: CDR1 SGHDT, CDR2 YYEEEE. The CDR3 has 14 amino acids. CDR3 region: CASSLPQGADEQYF. The CDR3 DNA is TGTGCCAGCAGCTTGCCCCAGGGGGCCGACGAGCAGTACTTC. The whole variable domain, filled in from reference TRBV5-6 and TRBJ2-7, reads DAGVTQSPTHLIKTRGQQVTLRCSPKSGHDTVSWYQQALGQGPQFIFQYYEEEERQRGNFPDRFSGHQFPNYSSELNVNALLLGDSALYLCASSLPQGADEQYFGPGTRLTVT.

The rearrangement joins TRBV2 to TRBJ2-3; 7 bases fit TRBD1. V shed 1 base, J shed 0 bases, and the junction held 1 base outside the gene matches. The CDR3 runs 15 residues. CDR1 SNHLY and CDR2 FYNNEI come from the germline V gene. As DNA, the CDR3 is TGTGCCAGCAGTGAAGAGGGACAGAGCACAGATACGCAGTATTTT. As protein: CASSEEGQSTDTQYF.

This chain joins TRBV6-5 and TRBJ1-5; a possible D gene is TRBD1 (5 bases). Germline V gene sequence: CDR1 MNHEY, CDR2 SVGAGI. The CDR3 runs 15 residues. The CDR3 loop reads CAVRLRADSNQPQHF. DNA for the CDR3: TGTGCGGTAAGGCTCAGGGCGGATAGCAATCAGCCCCAGCATTTT.

The chain uses TRBV25-1 and TRBJ2-7; D is uncertain. The germline V gene has CDR1 MGHDK and CDR2 SYGVNS. The V and J ends lost 6 bases and 3 bases respectively, with 6 bases between them. This CDR3 spans 11 amino acids. The DNA for the CDR3 is TGTGCCAGCAGGGGCCACTACGAGCAGTACTTC. The encoded protein is CASRGHYEQYF.

The V and J genes are TRBV7-9 and TRBJ2-5; the D gene is possibly TRBD2 (6 bases). This CDR3 is built from 14 residues. The ends were cut back, 4 bases at V and 5 bases at J, with 14 bases in the middle. Germline V gene data show CDR1 as SEHNR and CDR2 as FQNEAQ (reference sequence). The CDR3 DNA sequence: TGTGCCAGCAGCTACGCCGGGGGTCTGGAGACCCAGTACTTC. It codes for CASSYAGGLETQYF.

The V gene is TRBV12-3 or TRBV12-4, the J gene TRBJ1-5; D is undetermined. Trimming removed 6 bases from V and 5 bases from J, with 11 bases in between. This CDR3 contains 13 residues. The CDR3 DNA reads TGTGCCAGCAGCCAATCGGACTATCAGCCCCAGCATTTT. Protein sequence: CASSQSDYQPQHF.

This clone was picked up a small number of times. This chain joins TRBV14 and TRBJ2-7, with D perhaps TRBD1 (6 bases). Looked up from germline, CDR1 is SGHDN and CDR2 is FVKESK. The CDR3 sequence is 13 residues long. The germline V and J ends were trimmed by 10 bases and 0 bases, with 13 bases remaining between them. CDR3 in DNA: TGTGCCACCTCGACGGGACACTCCTACGAGCAGTACTTC. Amino acid sequence: CATSTGHSYEQYF.

The rearrangement joins TRBV28 to TRBJ2-7; D is undetermined. The CDR3 is 15 amino acids. Germline loops: CDR1 MDHEN, CDR2 SYDVKM. Trimming removed 2 bases from V and 3 bases from J, with 14 bases in between. The CDR3 region has the DNA TGTGCCAGCAGTTTAACACCCCAGCTAGGCTACGAGCAGTACTTC. It specifies CASSLTPQLGYEQYF. The variable domain in full, completed from reference TRBV28 and TRBJ2-7, reads DVKVTQSSRYLVKRTGEKVFLECVQDMDHENMFWYRQDPGLGLRLIYFSYDVKMKEKGDIPEGYSVSREKKERFSLILESASTNQTSMYLCASSLTPQLGYEQYFGPGTRLTVT.

V and J are TRBV27 and TRBJ2-1, with 7 bases that match TRBD1. CDR3 length: 13 residues. V lost 2 bases and J lost 6; bases outside the gene matches: 1. Germline lookup yields CDR1 MNHEY and CDR2 SMNVEV (reference sequence). CDR3 DNA sequence: TGTGCCAGCAGTTTAGCAGGGGGCAATGAGCAGTTCTTC. It specifies CASSLAGGNEQFF.

The V gene is TRBV11-2, the J gene TRBJ1-1; tentative D call: TRBD1 (5 bases). V was trimmed by 1 base and J by 4 bases, leaving 10 bases between them. The CDR3 runs 14 residues. Germline CDR1 and CDR2: SGHAT and FQNNGV. This CDR3 is CASSLGPGGTEAFF. CDR3 coding DNA: TGTGCCAGCAGCTTAGGCCCCGGGGGCACTGAAGCTTTCTTT.

The chain is built from TRBV7-6 and TRBJ2-7; 12 bases align to TRBD1. This CDR3 has 16 residues. Losses at the gene ends were 5 bases for V and 5 bases for J; bases not matched to a gene: 10. Looked up from germline, CDR1 is SGHVS and CDR2 is FNYEAQ. The CDR3 region is CASSRQPGTGGDEQYF. The CDR3 nucleotides read TGTGCCAGCAGCCGACAACCCGGGACAGGGGGCGACGAGCAGTACTTC.

The chain combines TRBV7-2 with TRBJ1-3, with D possibly being TRBD1 (5 bases). Germline V gene lookup returns CDR1 SGHTA and CDR2 FQGNSA. The CDR3 length is 14 residues. Trimming took 4 bases from V and 3 from J, leaving 10 bases between them. CDR3 amino acids: CASSSGLNGNTIYF. CDR3 DNA sequence: TGTGCCAGCAGCTCGGGACTCAATGGAAACACCATATATTTT.

V is TRBV28 and J is TRBJ2-3; 9 bases line up with TRBD1. The CDR3 is 14 amino acids. The germline CDR1 and CDR2 sequences are MDHEN and SYDVKM. V gave up 4 bases and J gave up 3 bases; unmatched junction bases: 2. CDR3 in DNA: TGTGCCAGCAGTTCGGACAGGGGAACAGATACGCAGTATTTT. This codes for CASSSDRGTDTQYF.

The V call is TRBV6-4, the J call TRBJ2-5; possible D gene TRBD1, 6 bases. The CDR3 spans 15 residues. V was cut by 3 bases and J by 4 bases, with 15 bases left in between. Germline V gene sequence: CDR1 MRHNA, CDR2 SNTAGT. CDR3 protein: CASSESGVPPETQYF. CDR3 coding DNA: TGTGCCAGCAGTGAGTCAGGGGTTCCACCAGAGACCCAGTACTTC.

The chain has TRBV18 and TRBJ1-4, with 9 bases that match TRBD1. Trimming removed 4 bases from V and 5 bases from J; junction bases left unmatched: 2. In germline, CDR1 is KGHSH, CDR2 LQKENI. The CDR3 is 14 residues long. This chain's CDR3 is CASSLGQGNEKLFF. CDR3 nucleotides: TGTGCCAGCTCACTCGGACAGGGGAATGAAAAACTGTTTTTT.

The J gene is TRBJ1-1, the V gene TRBV30; a possible D gene is TRBD1 (5 bases). Germline CDR1 is GTSNPN and CDR2 is SVGIG (reference sequence). The V end was cut by 4 bases, the J end by 4 bases, with 10 bases between. This CDR3 spans 12 amino acids. CDR3 sequence reads: CAWTPRGTEAFF. DNA of the CDR3: TGTGCCTGGACTCCAAGGGGCACTGAAGCTTTCTTT.

The chain uses TRBV7-9 and TRBJ1-2; no clear D. Per germline, CDR1 SEHNR and CDR2 FQNEAQ (reference sequence). There are 13 residues in the CDR3. Trimming took 7 bases from V and 8 from J, leaving 17 bases between them. The CDR3, as DNA: TGTGCCAGCACCCTTTCTGGGGAGTACGGCTACACCTTC. Encoded protein: CASTLSGEYGYTF.

The chain uses TRBV11-3 and TRBJ1-3; 8 bases fit TRBD1. CDR1 is SGHNT, CDR2 YENEEA, per germline. This CDR3 comprises 15 residues. V shed 5 bases and J 1 base; nucleotides not matched to a gene: 4. The DNA for the CDR3 is TGTGCCAGCAGCCAAGGACAGGGTTCTGGAAACACCATATATTTT. The encoded protein is CASSQGQGSGNTIYF. Filled out from reference TRBV11-3 and TRBJ1-3, the complete variable domain reads EAGVVQSPRYKIIEKKQPVAFWCNPISGHNTLYWYLQNLGQGPELLIRYENEEAVDDSQLPKDRFSAERLKGVDSTLKIQPAELGDSAVYLCASSQGQGSGNTIYFGEGSWLTVV.

This clone has just one count. V gene TRBV4-1 combines with J gene TRBJ2-3, with TRBD2 matching over 13 bases. From germline, CDR1 is MGHRA and CDR2 YSYEKL. The CDR3 spans 16 residues. V trimming: 2 bases; J trimming: 3 bases; junction bases outside the gene matches: 2. In nucleotides, the CDR3 is TGCGCCAGCAGCCAAAAGGGACTAGCGGGGACAGATACGCAGTATTTT. This encodes CASSQKGLAGTDTQYF.

The V gene is TRBV9, the J gene TRBJ2-7; 9 bases map to TRBD2. The length of the CDR3 is 15 residues. From germline, CDR1 is SGDLS and CDR2 YYNGEE. The V gene end was trimmed by 0 bases and the J gene end by 4 bases; junction bases not matched to a gene: 5. As DNA, the CDR3 is TGTGCCAGCAGCGTAGAATCTAGCGGGGTGTACGAGCAGTACTTC. This encodes CASSVESSGVYEQYF.

This clone has only a few counts. The chain uses TRBV29-1 and TRBJ1-2, with 7 bases matching TRBD1. Germline values: CDR1 SQVTM, CDR2 ANQGSEA. CDR3 length: 13 amino acids. Losses at the gene ends were 7 bases for V and 8 bases for J; bases not matched to a gene: 13. In DNA form, the CDR3 reads TGCAGCGCCGGAAAGGACAGGCCCGGAGGCTACACCTTC. Translation gives CSAGKDRPGGYTF.

The rearrangement links TRBV4-1 to TRBJ2-1, with 9 bases lining up with TRBD2. This CDR3 has 16 residues. V was clipped by 0 bases and J by 8 bases; unmatched bases: 8. Germline V lookup: CDR1 MGHRA, CDR2 YSYEKL. Here the CDR3 DNA reads TGCGCCAGCAGCCAAGAAGCGGGAGGATGGTCTGATGAGCAGTTCTTC. This encodes CASSQEAGGWSDEQFF.

The chain carries TRBV7-2 and TRBJ2-5; 11 bases fit TRBD2. The J segment lost 0 bases and the V segment lost 5 bases, leaving 14 bases of the junction unmatched. The CDR3 has 19 amino acids. Germline assignment: CDR1 SGHTA and CDR2 FQGNSA. The CDR3 DNA sequence: TGTGCCAGCAGCCTCGGACTAGCGGGCGATCCCGGGTACCAAGAGACCCAGTACTTC. This sequence encodes CASSLGLAGDPGYQETQYF.

The chain couples TRBV9 to TRBJ1-3; the D is unclear. CDR1 is SGDLS and CDR2 is YYNGEE in the germline V gene. Trimming cost V 3 bases and J 0 bases, with 13 bases left between them. The CDR3 covers 16 residues. CDR3 region: CASSGRGPSSGNTIYF. The DNA for the CDR3 is TGTGCCAGCAGCGGACGAGGCCCGAGCTCTGGAAACACCATATATTTT.

The table lists this clone with a count of one. The chain couples TRBV2 to TRBJ2-7; 9 nucleotides align to TRBD1. V gave up 5 bases and J gave up 5 bases; unmatched junction bases: 13. This CDR3 has 16 amino acids. In germline, CDR1 is SNHLY, CDR2 FYNNEI. The CDR3 DNA sequence: TGTGCCAGCAGTCGACCCCCGGACAGGGGAATAAACGAGCAGTACTTC. It is translated as CASSRPPDRGINEQYF. Variable domain in full (rest from reference TRBV2 and TRBJ2-7): EPEVTQTPSHQVTQMGQEVILRCVPISNHLYFYWYRQILGQKVEFLVSFYNNEISEKSEIFDDQFSVERPDGSNFTLKIRSTKLEDSAMYFCASSRPPDRGINEQYFGPGTRLTVT.

This clone occurred once. V and J are TRBV1 and TRBJ1-5; no DNA check was done on the table's D call, TRBD1. TRBV1 represents a pseudogene. The CDR3 length is 15 residues. This CDR3 is CTSSRKTGQVQPQHF. CDR3 DNA: TGCACCAGCAGCCGGAAGACAGGGCAGGTTCAGCCCCAGCATTTT.

The V and J genes are TRBV3-1 (or the pseudogene TRBV3-2) and TRBJ2-1, with 8 bases aligning to TRBD2. The germline gives CDR1 LGHDT, CDR2 YNNKEL (reference sequence). This CDR3 has 16 amino acids. V dropped 0 bases and J dropped 6; count of bases not matched to a gene: 7. The CDR3 DNA sequence: TGTGCCAGCAGCCAAGAGCCGGGACTAGGGTTCAATGAGCAGTTCTTC. This encodes CASSQEPGLGFNEQFF.